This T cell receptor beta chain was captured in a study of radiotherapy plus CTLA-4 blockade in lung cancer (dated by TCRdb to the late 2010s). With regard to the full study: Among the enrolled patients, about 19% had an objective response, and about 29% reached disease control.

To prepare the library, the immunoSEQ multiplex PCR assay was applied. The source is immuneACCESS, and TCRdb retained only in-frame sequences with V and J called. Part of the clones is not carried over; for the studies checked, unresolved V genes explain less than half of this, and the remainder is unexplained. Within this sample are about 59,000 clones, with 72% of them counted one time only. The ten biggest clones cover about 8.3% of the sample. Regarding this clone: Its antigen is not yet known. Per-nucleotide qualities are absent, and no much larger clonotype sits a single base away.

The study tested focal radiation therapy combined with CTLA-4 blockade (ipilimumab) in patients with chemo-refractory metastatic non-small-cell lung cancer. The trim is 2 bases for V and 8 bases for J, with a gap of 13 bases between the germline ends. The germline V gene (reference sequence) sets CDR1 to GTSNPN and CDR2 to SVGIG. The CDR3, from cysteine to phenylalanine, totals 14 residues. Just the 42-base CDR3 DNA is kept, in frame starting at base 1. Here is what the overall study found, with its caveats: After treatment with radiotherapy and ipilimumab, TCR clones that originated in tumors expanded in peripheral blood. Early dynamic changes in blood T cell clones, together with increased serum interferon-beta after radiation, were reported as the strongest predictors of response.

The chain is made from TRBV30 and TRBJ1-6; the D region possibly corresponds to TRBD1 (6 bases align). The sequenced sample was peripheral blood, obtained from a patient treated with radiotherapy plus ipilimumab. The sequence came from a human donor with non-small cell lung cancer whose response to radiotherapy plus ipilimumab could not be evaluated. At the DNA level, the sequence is TGTGCCTGGAGTATTGGGGCAGGGGATTCACCCCTCCACTTT. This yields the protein CAWSIGAGDSPLHF.